This TCR beta chain appears in the sequencing data of a study of blood T cell repertoires in COVID-19. Study as a whole: COVID-19 samples, acute and convalescent, were from the United States, Italy and Spain. PBMCs, B-cell-depleted T cells, or T cells provided the cDNA or gDNA that made up the material.

Per the authors' pipeline: Reference gene primer amplification yielded estimated nucleated cell counts. Produced via immunoSEQ multiplex PCR; TCRdb's table is partial and in-frame only. Clonal size and the V and J genes are those of that table, whereas D and trimming came from the DNA. The repertoire holds 310,000 or so clones, with more than 75% as singletons. Germline loops: CDR1 MGHRA, CDR2 YSYEKL. This CDR3 has 17 amino acids. V trimming: 0 bases; J trimming: 3 bases; junction bases outside the gene matches: 7. The TCR originated in a man between 65 and 80 years old with acute or convalescent COVID-19. The sequenced material came from peripheral blood. The J gene is TRBJ1-3, the V gene TRBV4-1, with 8 bases aligning to TRBD1. The DNA of the CDR3 is TGCGCCAGCAGCCAAGAGCCAGGACAGGGCGGTGGAAACACCATATATTTT. The encoded protein is CASSQEPGQGGGNTIYF.